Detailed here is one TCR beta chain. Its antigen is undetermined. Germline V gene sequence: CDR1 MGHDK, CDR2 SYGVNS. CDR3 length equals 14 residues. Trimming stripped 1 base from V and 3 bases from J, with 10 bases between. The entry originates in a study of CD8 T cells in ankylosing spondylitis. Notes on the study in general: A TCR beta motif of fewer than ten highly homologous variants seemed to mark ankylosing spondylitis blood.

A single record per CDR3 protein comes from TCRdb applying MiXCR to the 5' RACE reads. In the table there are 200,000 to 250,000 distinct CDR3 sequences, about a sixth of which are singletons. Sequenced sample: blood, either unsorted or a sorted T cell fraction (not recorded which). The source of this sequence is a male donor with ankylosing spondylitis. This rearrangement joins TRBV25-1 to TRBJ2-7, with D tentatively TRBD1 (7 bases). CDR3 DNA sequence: TGTGCCAGCAGTGAATTGCGGGACAGCTACGAGCAGTACTTC. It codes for CASSELRDSYEQYF.